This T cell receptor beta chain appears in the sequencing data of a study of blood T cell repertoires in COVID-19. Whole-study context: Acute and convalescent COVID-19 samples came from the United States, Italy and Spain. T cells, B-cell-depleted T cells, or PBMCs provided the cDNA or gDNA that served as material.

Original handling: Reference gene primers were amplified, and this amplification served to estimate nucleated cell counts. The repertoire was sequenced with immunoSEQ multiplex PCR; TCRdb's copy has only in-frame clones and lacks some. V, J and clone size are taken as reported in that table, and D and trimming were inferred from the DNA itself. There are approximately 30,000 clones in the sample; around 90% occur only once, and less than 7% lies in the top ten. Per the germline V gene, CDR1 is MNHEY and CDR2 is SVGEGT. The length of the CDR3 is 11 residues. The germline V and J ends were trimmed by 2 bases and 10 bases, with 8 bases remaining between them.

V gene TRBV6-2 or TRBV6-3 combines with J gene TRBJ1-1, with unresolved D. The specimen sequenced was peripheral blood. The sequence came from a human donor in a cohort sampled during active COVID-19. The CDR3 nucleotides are TGTGCCAGCAGTTACCACAGTGGAGCTTTCTTT. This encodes CASSYHSGAFF.